This T cell receptor beta chain was found in a study of blood T cells in healthy people across ages. Study-wide context: About one barcoded beta molecule per two T cells was the capture yield of template switching.

Primers used in a second PCR of about 6 to 11 cycles were a sample-barcoded 5' primer and a J-beta primer mix. The study obtained at least 2.5 million CDR3-containing paired-end reads from every sample. TCRdb analysed the 5' RACE reads with MiXCR anew, one entry per CDR3 protein. The sample yields hundreds of thousands of distinct CDR3 sequences, about 52% seen once. The CDR3 contains 15 residues. Between the trimmed V and J ends, which lost 3 bases and 8 bases, there was a span of 19 bases. CDR1 GTSNPN and CDR2 SVGIG come from the germline V gene (reference sequence). Material for sequencing was blood. The chain recombines TRBV30 with TRBJ1-4; maybe TRBD1 (5 bases). This TCR was sampled from a woman aged 60-70 years in good health. The CDR3 loop reads CAWSAQWVGGEKLFF. CDR3 in DNA: TGTGCCTGGAGCGCTCAATGGGTTGGGGGGGAAAAACTGTTTTTT.